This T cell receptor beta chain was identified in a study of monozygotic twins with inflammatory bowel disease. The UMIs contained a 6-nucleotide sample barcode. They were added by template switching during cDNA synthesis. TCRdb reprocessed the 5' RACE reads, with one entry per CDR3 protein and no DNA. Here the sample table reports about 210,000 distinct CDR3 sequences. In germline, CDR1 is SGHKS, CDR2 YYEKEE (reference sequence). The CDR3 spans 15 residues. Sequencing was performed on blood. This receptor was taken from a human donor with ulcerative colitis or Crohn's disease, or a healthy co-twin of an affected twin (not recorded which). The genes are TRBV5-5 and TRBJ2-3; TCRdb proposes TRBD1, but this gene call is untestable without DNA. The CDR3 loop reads CASSFTGGRTDTQYF.